This paragraph reports one TCR beta chain. This sample is part of a study of control samples from healthy donors and cancer patients. The CDR3 is 13 amino acids. Germline loops: CDR1 SGHTS, CDR2 YDEGEE. Trimming took 7 bases from V and 1 from J, leaving 11 bases between them. Clones were read by immunoSEQ multiplex PCR, and TCRdb kept only the in-frame ones, dropping some. The table lists roughly 29,000 clones, 87% of them singletons, with about 3.7% in the top ten. The clonotype was recovered from a female donor with melanoma. The sample was formalin-fixed, paraffin-embedded tissue. J is TRBJ1-2 and V is TRBV5-8; weak D call: TRBD1 (5 bases). CDR3 nucleotide sequence: TGTGCCAGCCATCCGGGGCTTAACTATGGCTACACCTTC. Amino acid sequence: CASHPGLNYGYTF.